The rows below give T cell receptor beta chains drawn from one sample of a study of patients and donors after allogeneic stem cell transplantation. TCRdb recomputed calls from the RT-PCR reads with MiXCR, one row per CDR3 protein. Counted here are a few hundred thousand distinct CDR3 sequences, roughly two fifths occurring once; the ten biggest clones make up approximately 10%. Sequenced material: blood, either unsorted or a sorted T cell fraction (not recorded which). These receptors originate from a human donor who was either an allogeneic HSCT recipient or a stem cell or donor lymphocyte infusion donor (not recorded which). It is not recorded whose cells these are; they may come from a transplant donor. CDR3s include the opening cysteine and the closing phenylalanine or tryptophan. The D gene is left open where the match is weak. The listing skips clone size in some rows; elsewhere it reads once, few, many or a size class.

clone size: many
D gene: NA
V gene: TRBV18
J gene: TRBJ1-6
CDR3 protein: CASSPGQGGSPLHF
CDR3 DNA: TGTGCCAGCTCACCGGGCCAGGGCGGCTCACCCCTCCACTTT

clone size: NA
D gene: NA
V gene: TRBV20-1
J gene: TRBJ1-6
CDR3 protein: CSARASLNSPLHF
CDR3 DNA: TGCAGTGCTAGAGCTAGTCTTAATTCACCCCTCCACTTT

clone size: few
D gene: NA
V gene: TRBV7-2
J gene: TRBJ1-6
CDR3 protein: CASSLSGGGSPLHF
CDR3 DNA: TGTGCCAGCAGCTTATCGGGGGGTGGTTCACCCCTCCACTTT

clone size: NA
D gene: NA
V gene: TRBV27
J gene: TRBJ2-4
CDR3 protein: CASSPLGAGAKNIQYF
CDR3 DNA: TGTGCCAGCAGTCCCCTGGGGGCAGGGGCCAAAAACATTCAGTACTTC

clone size: NA
D gene: NA
V gene: TRBV5-1
J gene: TRBJ1-1
CDR3 protein: CASSFVMNTEAFF
CDR3 DNA: TGCGCCAGCAGCTTTGTGATGAACACTGAAGCTTTCTTT

clone size: NA
D gene: NA
V gene: TRBV5-5
J gene: TRBJ2-7
CDR3 protein: CASSLRLDRPSYEQYF
CDR3 DNA: TGTGCCAGCAGCTTGAGGTTAGACAGGCCCTCCTACGAGCAGTACTTC

clone size: NA
D gene: NA
V gene: TRBV20-1
J gene: TRBJ2-7
CDR3 protein: CSASKDGSYEQYF
CDR3 DNA: TGCAGTGCTTCCAAGGACGGCTCCTACGAGCAGTACTTC

clone size: many
D gene: NA
V gene: TRBV24-1
J gene: TRBJ1-5
CDR3 protein: CATSDFRGNQPQHF
CDR3 DNA: TGTGCCACCAGTGATTTCCGGGGAAATCAGCCCCAGCATTTT

clone size: NA
D gene: TRBD2
V gene: TRBV4-2
J gene: TRBJ2-1
CDR3 protein: CASSLLTSGGNNEQFF
CDR3 DNA: TGTGCCAGCAGCCTCCTGACTAGCGGGGGGAACAATGAGCAGTTCTTC

clone size: NA
D gene: NA
V gene: TRBV9
J gene: TRBJ2-7
CDR3 protein: CASSVAGGRDEQYF
CDR3 DNA: TGTGCCAGCAGCGTAGCTGGGGGAAGGGACGAGCAGTACTTC

clone size: few
D gene: TRBD1
V gene: TRBV12-3/TRBV12-4
J gene: TRBJ1-3
CDR3 protein: CASHPNRGGGNTIYF
CDR3 DNA: TGTGCCAGCCACCCCAACAGGGGTGGAGGAAACACCATATATTTT

clone size: NA
D gene: NA
V gene: TRBV6-6
J gene: TRBJ1-4
CDR3 protein: CASSPVTLNEKLFF
CDR3 DNA: TGTGCCAGCAGCCCCGTAACCCTAAATGAAAAACTGTTTTTT

clone size: NA
D gene: NA
V gene: TRBV3-1
J gene: TRBJ2-7
CDR3 protein: CASSQDFQEKYF
CDR3 DNA: TGTGCCAGCAGCCAAGATTTCCAGGAAAAATACTTC

clone size: few
D gene: NA
V gene: TRBV24-1
J gene: TRBJ1-1
CDR3 protein: CATSDPPGREAFF
CDR3 DNA: TGTGCCACCAGTGACCCGCCCGGAAGGGAAGCTTTCTTT

clone size: few
D gene: TRBD2
V gene: TRBV9
J gene: TRBJ2-7
CDR3 protein: CASSGGTSPGQYF
CDR3 DNA: TGTGCCAGCAGCGGCGGGACTAGTCCAGGGCAGTACTTC

clone size: NA
D gene: TRBD1
V gene: TRBV12-3/TRBV12-4
J gene: TRBJ2-3
CDR3 protein: CASRGTGLFTDTQYF
CDR3 DNA: TGTGCCAGCAGGGGGACAGGGCTTTTCACAGATACGCAGTATTTT

clone size: NA
D gene: NA
V gene: TRBV19
J gene: TRBJ1-2
CDR3 protein: CASKRGAYGYTF
CDR3 DNA: TGTGCCAGTAAGAGAGGGGCCTATGGCTACACCTTC

clone size: NA
D gene: NA
V gene: TRBV20-1
J gene: TRBJ1-2
CDR3 protein: CSASGTPYGYTF
CDR3 DNA: TGCAGTGCTTCGGGCACCCCCTATGGCTACACCTTC

clone size: many
D gene: TRBD1
V gene: TRBV20-1
J gene: TRBJ1-4
CDR3 protein: CSAWTGGIGDEKLFF
CDR3 DNA: TGCAGTGCCTGGACAGGGGGCATCGGAGATGAAAAACTGTTTTTT

clone size: NA
D gene: NA
V gene: TRBV11-3
J gene: TRBJ1-1
CDR3 protein: CASSLDRGSLEAFF
CDR3 DNA: TGTGCCAGCAGCTTAGATCGGGGGTCCCTTGAAGCTTTCTTT

clone size: NA
D gene: TRBD1
V gene: TRBV4-2
J gene: TRBJ1-1
CDR3 protein: CASSGQADFTEAFF
CDR3 DNA: TGTGCCAGCAGCGGACAGGCCGACTTTACTGAAGCTTTCTTT

clone size: NA
D gene: NA
V gene: TRBV5-1
J gene: TRBJ2-1
CDR3 protein: CASSLRGIEQFF
CDR3 DNA: TGCGCCAGCAGCTTGAGAGGGATTGAGCAGTTCTTC

clone size: few
D gene: NA
V gene: TRBV27
J gene: TRBJ1-1
CDR3 protein: CASSPTPLGNTEAFF
CDR3 DNA: TGTGCCAGCAGTCCCACCCCCTTAGGAAACACTGAAGCTTTCTTT

clone size: NA
D gene: NA
V gene: TRBV29-1
J gene: TRBJ2-2
CDR3 protein: CSVVKVDTGELFF
CDR3 DNA: TGCAGCGTTGTTAAAGTGGACACCGGGGAGCTGTTTTTT

clone size: many
D gene: NA
V gene: TRBV29-1
J gene: TRBJ1-2
CDR3 protein: CSVEDKEFNYGYTF
CDR3 DNA: TGCAGCGTTGAAGATAAAGAGTTCAACTATGGCTACACCTTC

clone size: once
D gene: NA
V gene: TRBV16
J gene: TRBJ2-1
CDR3 protein: CASSQGAGYNEQFF
CDR3 DNA: TGTGCCAGCAGCCAAGGCGCAGGATACAATGAGCAGTTCTTC

clone size: NA
D gene: TRBD1
V gene: TRBV7-3
J gene: TRBJ2-2
CDR3 protein: CASSATGSSPGELFF
CDR3 DNA: TGTGCCAGCAGCGCGACAGGGTCTTCCCCCGGGGAGCTGTTTTTT

clone size: NA
D gene: TRBD1
V gene: TRBV25-1
J gene: TRBJ2-5
CDR3 protein: CASSPKNRGQETQYF
CDR3 DNA: TGTGCCAGCAGTCCAAAAAACAGGGGCCAAGAGACCCAGTACTTC

clone size: many
D gene: NA
V gene: TRBV20-1
J gene: TRBJ1-3
CDR3 protein: CSARLGSAGNTIYF
CDR3 DNA: TGCAGTGCTAGACTCGGCTCGGCTGGAAACACCATATATTTT

clone size: few
D gene: TRBD1
V gene: TRBV4-2
J gene: TRBJ1-2
CDR3 protein: CASSHPDRETFYGYTF
CDR3 DNA: TGTGCCAGCAGCCACCCCGACAGGGAGACATTCTATGGCTACACCTTC

clone size: few
D gene: NA
V gene: TRBV6-6
J gene: TRBJ1-6
CDR3 protein: CASSYGGINSPLHF
CDR3 DNA: TGTGCCAGCAGTTACGGGGGCATTAATTCACCCCTCCACTTT

clone size: few
D gene: NA
V gene: TRBV5-1
J gene: TRBJ1-1
CDR3 protein: CASSLAPPEAFF
CDR3 DNA: TGCGCCAGCAGCTTGGCCCCTCCTGAAGCTTTCTTT

clone size: NA
D gene: NA
V gene: TRBV12-3/TRBV12-4
J gene: TRBJ1-2
CDR3 protein: CASGLPLRDKVHGYTF
CDR3 DNA: TGTGCCAGCGGCCTTCCCCTCCGGGACAAGGTACATGGCTACACCTTC

clone size: few
D gene: TRBD1
V gene: TRBV10-3
J gene: TRBJ2-7
CDR3 protein: CATTGTAHYEQYF
CDR3 DNA: TGTGCCACGACCGGGACAGCACACTACGAGCAGTACTTC

clone size: NA
D gene: NA
V gene: TRBV6-6
J gene: TRBJ1-1
CDR3 protein: CASRLDSPTEAFF
CDR3 DNA: TGTGCCAGCAGACTAGACAGTCCCACTGAAGCTTTCTTT

clone size: NA
D gene: NA
V gene: TRBV12-3/TRBV12-4
J gene: TRBJ1-1
CDR3 protein: CASGAGGWNTEAFF
CDR3 DNA: TGTGCCAGCGGCGCTGGGGGGTGGAACACTGAAGCTTTCTTT

clone size: NA
D gene: TRBD2
V gene: TRBV5-1
J gene: TRBJ2-3
CDR3 protein: CASSLRTSADTQYF
CDR3 DNA: TGCGCCAGCAGCTTGAGGACTAGCGCAGATACGCAGTATTTT

clone size: few
D gene: TRBD1
V gene: TRBV19
J gene: TRBJ1-5
CDR3 protein: CASSIYFGDRVTSNQPQHF
CDR3 DNA: TGTGCCAGTAGTATATACTTTGGGGACAGGGTCACCAGCAATCAGCCCCAGCATTTT

clone size: many
D gene: NA
V gene: TRBV20-1
J gene: TRBJ1-3
CDR3 protein: CSARPGGSGNTIYF
CDR3 DNA: TGCAGTGCGCGGCCGGGGGGCTCTGGAAACACCATATATTTT

clone size: few
D gene: NA
V gene: TRBV7-6
J gene: TRBJ2-3
CDR3 protein: CASSFNVGTDTQYF
CDR3 DNA: TGTGCCAGCAGTTTCAACGTAGGAACAGATACGCAGTATTTT

clone size: few
D gene: TRBD1
V gene: TRBV20-1
J gene: TRBJ1-1
CDR3 protein: CSARDLPGQGGTEAFF
CDR3 DNA: TGCAGTGCTAGAGACCTCCCGGGACAGGGAGGGACTGAAGCTTTCTTT